The entry below gives a single T cell receptor beta chain sequence along with its context. Its specificity is unknown. The sample belongs to a study of post-analysis software for immune sequencing data. Looked up from germline, CDR1 is MNHEY and CDR2 is SVGEGT. The CDR3 extends over 12 amino acids. The V end was cut by 10 bases, the J end by 5 bases, with 12 bases between. Sequencing libraries made from TCR beta cDNA carried unique molecular identifiers. T cells, roughly 1 to 10 million of them, yielded some 540,000 cDNA molecules. TCRdb re-called the PCR reads with MiXCR, one entry per CDR3 protein. The profile shows 450,000 to 650,000 distinct CDR3 sequences, around 47% of them singletons. Study-wide results and caveats: Under F measure analysis, samples from one preparation batch co-clustered strongly. Multiple sclerosis patients had significantly lower normalized Chao1 diversity than controls. Controls had lower frequencies than patients of a few TRBV segments, which included TRBV5-6, TRBV5-1 and TRBV20-1.

The material sequenced was blood. The chain recombines TRBV6-2 or TRBV6-3 with TRBJ2-1; D uncertain. This receptor was taken from a girl aged 10-17 years with multiple sclerosis. CDR3 bases: TGTGCCAACGGCCACACCGACAATGAGCAGTTCTTC. Amino acid sequence: CANGHTDNEQFF.